This T cell receptor (beta chain) was recovered during a study of TIL therapy for anti-PD-1-resistant metastatic lung cancer. Deletions cut 2 bases from V and 5 bases from J, with 12 bases between. Germline values: CDR1 ENHRY, CDR2 SYGVKD. The CDR3 covers 15 residues. Sequencing used immunoSEQ v3. This table comes from immunoSEQ multiplex PCR, and its TCRdb copy is limited to in-frame clones, with some not included. There are under 60,000 clones in the sample; 80% to 90% occur only once, and more than 4.5% lies in the top ten. Noted time point: pre-treatment sample, taken before nivolumab and TIL therapy.

The clonotype was recovered from a person between 30 and 79 years old with non-small cell lung cancer. The input for sequencing was blood, taken at baseline. J is TRBJ2-2 and V is TRBV10-3; D perhaps matches TRBD2 (5 bases). CDR3 in DNA: TGTGCCATCAGTGAGACGGACCGAGGGACCGGGGAGCTGTTTTTT. Its protein product is CAISETDRGTGELFF.